Shown below are 4 T cell receptor beta chains from a single sample sequenced in a study of persistence of HIV-infected CD4 T cells. The immunoSEQ assay was version 4, run in survey mode. Measured with immunoSEQ multiplex PCR; TCRdb has only the in-frame clones, and not every one. Among about 33,000 clones listed, 82% were seen once. Lysates of CMV-infected fibroblasts at around 9.9 ug/mL stimulated these cells. CD40L/CD69 double-negative CD45RO-high memory CD4+ T cells were collected. The antigens for these receptors are not known. The source was CD4+ T cells sorted from PBMCs after approximately 19-hour stimulation, collected from a patient who received antiretroviral therapy. The origin of the receptors is an adult woman with HIV who was CMV-seropositive.

The chain joins TRBV3-1 (or the pseudogene TRBV3-2) to TRBJ1-2; D remains unclear. Per germline, CDR1 LGHDT and CDR2 YNNKEL (reference sequence). V lost 3 bases, J lost 8 bases, and 7 bases lay in between. The CDR3 spans 11 residues. DNA for the CDR3: TGTGCCAGCAGCCACTTGGGGGGCTACACCTTC. Its translation: CASSHLGGYTF.

This clone was detected once. The chain carries TRBV18 and TRBJ2-2; D is perhaps TRBD2 (6 bases). The CDR3 runs to 16 residues. V lost 5 bases, J lost 2 bases, and 15 bases lay in between. Germline assignment: CDR1 KGHSH and CDR2 LQKENI. The CDR3 is CASSKYGGPNTGELFF. The CDR3 DNA follows: TGTGCCAGCTCAAAATATGGAGGGCCTAACACCGGGGAGCTGTTTTTT. Using reference TRBV18 and TRBJ2-2 for the parts outside the CDR3, the full variable domain is NAGVMQNPRHLVRRRGQEARLRCSPMKGHSHVYWYRQLPEEGLKFMVYLQKENIIDESGMPKERFSAEFPKEGPSILRIQQVVRGDSAAYFCASSKYGGPNTGELFFGEGSRLTVL.

The chain employs TRBV7-2 and TRBJ1-5, with TRBD1 matching 9 bases. The CDR3 runs to 15 residues. CDR1 and CDR2 (germline): SGHTA, FQGNSA. V shed 2 bases, J shed 7 bases, and the junction held 6 bases outside the gene matches. The CDR3 nucleotides read TGTGCCAGCAGCTTAACAGGGGGCCCTTCGCAGCCCCAGCATTTT. This translates into CASSLTGGPSQPQHF.

This chain connects TRBV28 to TRBJ2-1; unclear D gene. V was pared by 1 base and J by 0 bases, with 4 bases between. Germline lookup yields CDR1 MDHEN and CDR2 SYDVKM. The CDR3 length is 14 residues. The CDR3: CASSLLSSYNEQFF. In nucleotides, the CDR3 is TGTGCCAGCAGTTTATTAAGCTCCTACAATGAGCAGTTCTTC.